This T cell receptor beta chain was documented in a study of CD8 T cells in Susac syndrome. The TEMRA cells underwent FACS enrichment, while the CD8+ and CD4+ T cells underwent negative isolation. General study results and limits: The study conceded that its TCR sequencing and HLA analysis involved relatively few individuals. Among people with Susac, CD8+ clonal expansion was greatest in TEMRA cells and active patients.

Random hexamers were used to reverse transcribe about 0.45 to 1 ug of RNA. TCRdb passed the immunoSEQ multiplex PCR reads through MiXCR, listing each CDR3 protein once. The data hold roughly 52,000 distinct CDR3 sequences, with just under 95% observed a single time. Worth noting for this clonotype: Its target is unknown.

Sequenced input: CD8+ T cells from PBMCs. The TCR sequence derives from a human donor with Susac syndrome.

CDR3 coding DNA: TGTGCCAGCAGCCAAGTCACTGGTTATGGCTACACCTTC. This sequence encodes CASSQVTGYGYTF. This chain joins TRBV14 and TRBJ1-2; D is ambiguous. V was trimmed by 1 base and J by 5 bases, leaving 8 bases between them. This CDR3 is built from 13 residues. Germline CDR1 and CDR2: SGHDN and FVKESK.